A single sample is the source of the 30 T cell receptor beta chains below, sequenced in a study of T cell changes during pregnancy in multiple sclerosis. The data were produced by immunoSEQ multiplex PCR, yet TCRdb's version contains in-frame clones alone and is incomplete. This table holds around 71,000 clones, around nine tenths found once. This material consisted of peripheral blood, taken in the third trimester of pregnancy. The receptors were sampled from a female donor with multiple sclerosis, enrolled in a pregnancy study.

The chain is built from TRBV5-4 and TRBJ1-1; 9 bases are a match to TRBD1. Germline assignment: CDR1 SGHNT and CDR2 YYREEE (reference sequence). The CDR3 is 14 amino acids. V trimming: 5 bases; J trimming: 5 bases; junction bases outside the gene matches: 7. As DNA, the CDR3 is TGTGCCAGCAGTCGCCGGGACAGGGTAACTGAAGCTTTCTTT. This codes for CASSRRDRVTEAFF. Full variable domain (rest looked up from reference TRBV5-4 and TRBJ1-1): ETGVTQSPTHLIKTRGQQVTLRCSSQSGHNTVSWYQQALGQGPQFIFQYYREEENGRGNFPPRFSGLQFPNYSSELNVNALELDDSALYLCASSRRDRVTEAFFGQGTRLTVV.

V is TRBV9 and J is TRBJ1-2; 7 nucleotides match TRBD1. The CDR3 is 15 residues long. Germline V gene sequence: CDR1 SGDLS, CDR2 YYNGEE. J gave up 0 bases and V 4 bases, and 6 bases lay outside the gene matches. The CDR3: CASSFRQGANYGYTF. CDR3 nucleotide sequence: TGTGCCAGCAGCTTTAGACAGGGCGCTAACTATGGCTACACCTTC. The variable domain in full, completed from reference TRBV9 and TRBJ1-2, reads DSGVTQTPKHLITATGQRVTLRCSPRSGDLSVYWYQQSLDQGLQFLIQYYNGEERAKGNILERFSAQQFPDLHSELNLSSLELGDSALYFCASSFRQGANYGYTFGSGTRLTVV.

CDR3: CASSQVFTGGSSSYEQYF. The CDR3 DNA is TGCGCCAGCAGCCAAGTCTTTACAGGGGGCTCAAGCTCCTACGAGCAGTACTTC. V and J are TRBV4-1 and TRBJ2-7; 9 bases agree with TRBD1. Germline-derived CDR1 and CDR2 are MGHRA and YSYEKL. J gave up 0 bases and V 1 base, and 10 bases lay outside the gene matches. The CDR3 is 18 residues long.

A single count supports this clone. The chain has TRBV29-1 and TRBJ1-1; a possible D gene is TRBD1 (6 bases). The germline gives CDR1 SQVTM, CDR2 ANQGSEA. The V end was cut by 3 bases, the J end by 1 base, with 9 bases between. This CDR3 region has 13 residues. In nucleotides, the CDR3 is TGCAGCGTTGAGGGGGCGGCGAACACTGAAGCTTTCTTT. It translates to CSVEGAANTEAFF.

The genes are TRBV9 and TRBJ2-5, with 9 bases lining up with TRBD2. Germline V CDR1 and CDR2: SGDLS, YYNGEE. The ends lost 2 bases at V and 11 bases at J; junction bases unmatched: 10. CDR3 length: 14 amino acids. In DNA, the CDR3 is TGTGCCAGCAGCGTTGCGTCTAGCGGGGTACAGCAGTACTTC. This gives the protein CASSVASSGVQQYF. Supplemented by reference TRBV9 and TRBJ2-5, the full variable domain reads DSGVTQTPKHLITATGQRVTLRCSPRSGDLSVYWYQQSLDQGLQFLIQYYNGEERAKGNILERFSAQQFPDLHSELNLSSLELGDSALYFCASSVASSGVQQYFGPGTRLLVL.

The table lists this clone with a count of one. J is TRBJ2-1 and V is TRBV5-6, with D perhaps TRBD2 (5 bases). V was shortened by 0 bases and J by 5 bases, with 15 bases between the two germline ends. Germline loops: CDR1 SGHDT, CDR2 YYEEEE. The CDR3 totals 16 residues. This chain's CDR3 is CASSLDRGFSNNEQFF. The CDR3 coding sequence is TGTGCCAGCAGCTTGGACAGAGGGTTCTCGAACAATGAGCAGTTCTTC.

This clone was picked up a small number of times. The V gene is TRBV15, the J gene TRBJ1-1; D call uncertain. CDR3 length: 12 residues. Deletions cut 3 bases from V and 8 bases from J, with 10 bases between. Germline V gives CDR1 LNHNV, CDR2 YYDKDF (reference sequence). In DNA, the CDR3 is TGTGCCACCAGCAGCCAGAGAGGAGAAGCTTTCTTT. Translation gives CATSSQRGEAFF.

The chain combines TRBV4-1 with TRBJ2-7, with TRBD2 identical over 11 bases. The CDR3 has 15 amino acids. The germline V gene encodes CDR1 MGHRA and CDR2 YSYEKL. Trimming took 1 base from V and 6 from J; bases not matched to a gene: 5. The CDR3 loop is CASSQGLAGSGEQYF. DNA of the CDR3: TGCGCCAGCAGCCAAGGACTAGCGGGATCGGGCGAGCAGTACTTC.

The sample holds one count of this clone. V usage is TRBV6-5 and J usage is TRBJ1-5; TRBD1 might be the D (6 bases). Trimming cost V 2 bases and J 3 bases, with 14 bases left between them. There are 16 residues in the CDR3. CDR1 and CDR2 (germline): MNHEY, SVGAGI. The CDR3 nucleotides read TGTGCCAGCAGTTACAAGGGCAGGGGCTTCAATCAGCCCCAGCATTTT. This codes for CASSYKGRGFNQPQHF.

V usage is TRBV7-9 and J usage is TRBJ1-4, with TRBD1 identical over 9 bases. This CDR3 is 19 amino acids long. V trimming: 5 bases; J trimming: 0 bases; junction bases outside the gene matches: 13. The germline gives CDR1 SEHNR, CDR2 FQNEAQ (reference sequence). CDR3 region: CASSPSPGQGGATNEKLFF. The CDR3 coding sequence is TGTGCCAGCAGCCCTTCCCCGGGACAGGGAGGGGCAACTAATGAAAAACTGTTTTTT.

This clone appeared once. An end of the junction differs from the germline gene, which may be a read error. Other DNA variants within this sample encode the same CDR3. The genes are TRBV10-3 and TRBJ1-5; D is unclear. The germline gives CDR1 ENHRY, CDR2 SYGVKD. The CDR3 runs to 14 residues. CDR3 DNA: TGTGCCATCAGTGGGACTGATAGCAATCAGCCCCAACATTTT. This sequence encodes CAISGTDSNQPQHF.

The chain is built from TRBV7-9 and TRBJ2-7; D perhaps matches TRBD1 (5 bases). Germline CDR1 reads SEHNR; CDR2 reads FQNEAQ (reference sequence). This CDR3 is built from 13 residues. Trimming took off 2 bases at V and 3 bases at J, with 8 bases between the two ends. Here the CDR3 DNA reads TGTGCCAGCAGCTTAACAGGTATCTACGAGCAGTACTTC. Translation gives CASSLTGIYEQYF. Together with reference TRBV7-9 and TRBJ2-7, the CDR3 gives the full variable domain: DTGVSQNPRHKITKRGQNVTFRCDPISEHNRLYWYRQTLGQGPEFLTYFQNEAQLEKSRLLSDRFSAERPKGSFSTLEIQRTEQGDSAMYLCASSLTGIYEQYFGPGTRLTVT.

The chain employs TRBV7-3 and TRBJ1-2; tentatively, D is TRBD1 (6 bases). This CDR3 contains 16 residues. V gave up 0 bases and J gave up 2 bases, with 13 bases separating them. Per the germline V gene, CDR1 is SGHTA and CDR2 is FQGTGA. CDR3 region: CASSLTGNRENYGYTF. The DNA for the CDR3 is TGTGCCAGCAGCTTAACGGGCAACAGGGAAAACTATGGCTACACCTTC.

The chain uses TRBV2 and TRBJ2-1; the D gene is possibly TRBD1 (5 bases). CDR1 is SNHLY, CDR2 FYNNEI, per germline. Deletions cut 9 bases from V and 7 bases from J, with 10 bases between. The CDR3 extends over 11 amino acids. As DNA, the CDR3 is TGTGCCAGTCTACAGGTTAATGAGCAGTTCTTC. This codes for CASLQVNEQFF.

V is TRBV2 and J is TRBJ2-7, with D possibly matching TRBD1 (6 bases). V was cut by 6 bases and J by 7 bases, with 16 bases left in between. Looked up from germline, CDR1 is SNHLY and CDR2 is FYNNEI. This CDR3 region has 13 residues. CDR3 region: CASRAPGAGEQYF. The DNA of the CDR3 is TGTGCCAGCAGAGCCCCAGGGGCGGGTGAGCAGTACTTC.

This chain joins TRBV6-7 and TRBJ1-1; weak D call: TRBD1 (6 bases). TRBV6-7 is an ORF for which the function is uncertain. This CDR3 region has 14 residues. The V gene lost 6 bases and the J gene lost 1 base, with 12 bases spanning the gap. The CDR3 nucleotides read TGTGCCAGCAGCCTCGCAGGGGAGAACACTGAAGCTTTCTTT. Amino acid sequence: CASSLAGENTEAFF.

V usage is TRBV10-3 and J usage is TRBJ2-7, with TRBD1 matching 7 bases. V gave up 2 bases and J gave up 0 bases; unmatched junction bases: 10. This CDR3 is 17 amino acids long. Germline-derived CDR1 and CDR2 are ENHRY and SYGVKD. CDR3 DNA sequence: TGTGCCATCAGTGAGCCGACAGGGCGCGAGACCTCCTACGAGCAGTACTTC. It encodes CAISEPTGRETSYEQYF.

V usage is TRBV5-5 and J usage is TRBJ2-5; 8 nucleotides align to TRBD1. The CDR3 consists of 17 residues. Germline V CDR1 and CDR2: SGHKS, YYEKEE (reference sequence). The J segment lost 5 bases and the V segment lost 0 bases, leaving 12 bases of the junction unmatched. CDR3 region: CASSLGDRRRSEETQYF. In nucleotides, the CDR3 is TGTGCCAGCAGCTTGGGGGACAGGCGACGGTCCGAGGAGACCCAGTACTTC.

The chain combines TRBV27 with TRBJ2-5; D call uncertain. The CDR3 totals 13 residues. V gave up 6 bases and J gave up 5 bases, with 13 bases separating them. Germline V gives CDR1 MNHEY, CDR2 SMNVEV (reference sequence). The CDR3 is CASRLLGGETQYF. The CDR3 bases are TGTGCCAGCAGACTGCTAGGCGGCGAGACCCAGTACTTC.

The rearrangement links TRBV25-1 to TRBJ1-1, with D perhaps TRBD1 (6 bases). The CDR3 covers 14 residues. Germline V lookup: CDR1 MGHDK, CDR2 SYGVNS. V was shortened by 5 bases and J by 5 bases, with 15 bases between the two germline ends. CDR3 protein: CASSLRGSETEAFF. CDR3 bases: TGTGCCAGCAGTCTCAGGGGTAGTGAGACTGAAGCTTTCTTT.

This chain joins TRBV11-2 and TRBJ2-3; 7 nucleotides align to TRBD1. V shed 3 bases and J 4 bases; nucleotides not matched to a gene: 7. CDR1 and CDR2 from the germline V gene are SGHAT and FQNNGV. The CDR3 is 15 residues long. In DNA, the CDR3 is TGTGCCAGCAGCTTCCGGCAGGGGGTTTCAGATACGCAGTATTTT. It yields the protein CASSFRQGVSDTQYF.

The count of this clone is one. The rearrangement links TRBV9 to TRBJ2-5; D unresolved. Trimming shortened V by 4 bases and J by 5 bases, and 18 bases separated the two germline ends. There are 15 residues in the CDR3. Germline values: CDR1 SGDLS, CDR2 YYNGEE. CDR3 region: CASSPYRVQEETQYF. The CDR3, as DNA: TGTGCCAGCAGCCCCTATAGAGTGCAAGAGGAGACCCAGTACTTC.

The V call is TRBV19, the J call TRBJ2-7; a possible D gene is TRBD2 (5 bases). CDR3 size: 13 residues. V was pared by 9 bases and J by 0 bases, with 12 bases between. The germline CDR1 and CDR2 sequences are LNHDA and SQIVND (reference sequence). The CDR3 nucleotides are TGTGCCAGCCGCGGGCGGAACTCCTACGAGCAGTACTTC. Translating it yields CASRGRNSYEQYF.

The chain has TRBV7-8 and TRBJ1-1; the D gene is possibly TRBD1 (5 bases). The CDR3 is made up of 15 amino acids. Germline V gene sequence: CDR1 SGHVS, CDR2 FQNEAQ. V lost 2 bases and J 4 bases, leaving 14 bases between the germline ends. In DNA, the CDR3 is TGTGCCAGCAGCTTATCGGAGGGGAGGGGCACTGAAGCTTTCTTT. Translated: CASSLSEGRGTEAFF.

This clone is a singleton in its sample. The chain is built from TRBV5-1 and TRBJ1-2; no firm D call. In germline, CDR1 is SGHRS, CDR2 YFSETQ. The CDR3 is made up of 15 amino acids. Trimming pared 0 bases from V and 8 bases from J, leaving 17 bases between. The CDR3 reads CASSLARPLGEGYTF. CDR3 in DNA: TGCGCCAGCAGCTTGGCTCGTCCACTCGGGGAGGGCTACACCTTC.

CDR3 sequence reads: CASRGAHGTGLNEQYF. Here the CDR3 DNA reads TGTGCCAGCAGGGGGGCTCACGGGACAGGGCTGAACGAGCAGTACTTC. The chain carries TRBV6-6 and TRBJ2-7; 9 bases are a match to TRBD1. Germline V gives CDR1 MNHNY, CDR2 SVGAGI (reference sequence). The ends lost 6 bases at V and 5 bases at J; junction bases unmatched: 14. The CDR3 is 16 residues long.

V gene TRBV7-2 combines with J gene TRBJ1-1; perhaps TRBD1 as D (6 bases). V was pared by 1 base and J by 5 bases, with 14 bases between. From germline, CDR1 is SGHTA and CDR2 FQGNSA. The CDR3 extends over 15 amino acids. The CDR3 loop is CASSLVRGAGTEAFF. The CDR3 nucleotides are TGTGCCAGCAGCTTAGTACGGGGGGCGGGAACTGAAGCTTTCTTT.

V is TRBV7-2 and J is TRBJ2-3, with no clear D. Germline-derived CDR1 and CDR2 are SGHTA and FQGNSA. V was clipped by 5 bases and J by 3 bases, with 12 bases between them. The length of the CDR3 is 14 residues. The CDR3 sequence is CASSLSEATDTQYF. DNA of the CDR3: TGTGCCAGCAGCCTAAGCGAAGCTACAGATACGCAGTATTTT.

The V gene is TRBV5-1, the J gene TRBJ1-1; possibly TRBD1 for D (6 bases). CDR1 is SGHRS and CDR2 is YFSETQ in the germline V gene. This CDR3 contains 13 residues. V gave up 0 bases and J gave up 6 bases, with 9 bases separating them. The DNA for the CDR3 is TGCGCCAGCAGCTTGGACAGGGCCTCTGAAGCTTTCTTT. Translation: CASSLDRASEAFF.

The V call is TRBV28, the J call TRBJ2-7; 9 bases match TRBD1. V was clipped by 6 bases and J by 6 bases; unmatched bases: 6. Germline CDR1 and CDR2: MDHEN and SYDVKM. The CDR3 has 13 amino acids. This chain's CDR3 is CASSLGQGREQYF. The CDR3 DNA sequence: TGTGCCAGCAGCTTGGGACAGGGTCGCGAGCAGTACTTC.